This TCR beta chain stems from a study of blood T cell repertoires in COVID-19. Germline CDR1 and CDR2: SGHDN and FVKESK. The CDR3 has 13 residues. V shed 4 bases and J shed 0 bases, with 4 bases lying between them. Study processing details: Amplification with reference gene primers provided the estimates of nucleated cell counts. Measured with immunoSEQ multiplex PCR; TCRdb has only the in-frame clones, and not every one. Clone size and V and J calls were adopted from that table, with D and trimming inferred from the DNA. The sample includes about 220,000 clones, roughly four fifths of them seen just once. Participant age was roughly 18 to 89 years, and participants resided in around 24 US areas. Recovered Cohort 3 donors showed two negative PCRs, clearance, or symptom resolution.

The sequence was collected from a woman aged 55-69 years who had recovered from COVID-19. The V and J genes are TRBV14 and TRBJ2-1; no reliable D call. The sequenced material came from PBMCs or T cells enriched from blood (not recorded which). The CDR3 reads CASSPGSYNEQFF. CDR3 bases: TGTGCCAGCAGCCCGGGCTCCTACAATGAGCAGTTCTTC. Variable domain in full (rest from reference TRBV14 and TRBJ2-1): EAGVTQFPSHSVIEKGQTVTLRCDPISGHDNLYWYRRVMGKEIKFLLHFVKESKQDESGMPNNRFLAERTGGTYSTLKVQPAELEDSGVYFCASSPGSYNEQFFGPGTRLTVL.